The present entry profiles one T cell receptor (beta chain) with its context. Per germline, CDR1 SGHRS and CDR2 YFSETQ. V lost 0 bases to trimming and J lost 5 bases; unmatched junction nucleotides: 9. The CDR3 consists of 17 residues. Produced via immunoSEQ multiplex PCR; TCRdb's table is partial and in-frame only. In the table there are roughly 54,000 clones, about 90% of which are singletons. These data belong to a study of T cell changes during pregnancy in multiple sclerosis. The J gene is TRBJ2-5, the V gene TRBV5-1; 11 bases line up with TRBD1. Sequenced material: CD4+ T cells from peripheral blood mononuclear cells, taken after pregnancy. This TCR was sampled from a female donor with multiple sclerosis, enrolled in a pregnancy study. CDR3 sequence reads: CASSLVRTGGLSETQYF. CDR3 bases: TGCGCCAGCAGCTTGGTTCGGACAGGGGGCCTCTCGGAGACCCAGTACTTC.